Following are 28 T cell receptor beta chains from one sample sequenced in a study of identical twins. TCRdb re-called the 5' RACE reads through MiXCR, storing one row per CDR3 protein. The data hold roughly 690,000 distinct CDR3 sequences, with less than 25% observed a single time. These data were likewise used in another study, on T cells expressing NK-cell markers.

Sequencing was performed on PBMCs. Source of these receptors: a woman aged 18-29 years in good health.

This clonotype was observed a handful of times. This sequence joins TRBV5-6 and TRBJ2-5, with TRBD1 as a possible D gene (6 bases). Per the germline V gene, CDR1 is SGHDT and CDR2 is YYEEEE. With 2 bases removed from V and 2 bases from J, the gap between germline ends came to 10 bases. The CDR3 extends over 14 amino acids. Written as DNA, the CDR3 is TGTGCCAGCAGCTTCAGGGGAATGCAAGAGACCCAGTACTTC. It translates to CASSFRGMQETQYF.

This clonotype appeared a few times. V gene TRBV24-1 combines with J gene TRBJ2-3, with D possibly being TRBD1 (5 bases). V lost 3 bases, J lost 6 bases, and 15 bases lay in between. Looked up from germline, CDR1 is KGHDR and CDR2 is SFDVKD. The CDR3 loop spans 15 amino acids. The DNA for the CDR3 is TGTGCCACCAGTGATCCGGCCACAGGTCCCGATACGCAGTATTTT. It encodes CATSDPATGPDTQYF.

The gene calls are TRBV20-1 and TRBJ1-1, with D perhaps matching TRBD1 (5 bases). Germline V lookup: CDR1 DFQATT, CDR2 SNEGSKA (reference sequence). The CDR3 covers 17 residues. Trimming removed 1 base at V and 8 bases at J, with 26 bases between. The CDR3 DNA reads TGCAGTGCTAGAGGGGGTTCCGGAATCGGGGCCAGAGGGGAAGCTTTCTTT. Translation gives CSARGGSGIGARGEAFF.

The chain uses TRBV5-1 and TRBJ2-2; possible D gene TRBD2, 5 bases. There are 14 residues in the CDR3. CDR1 and CDR2 from the germline V gene are SGHRS and YFSETQ. The germline V and J ends were trimmed by 2 bases and 6 bases, with 11 bases remaining between them. The CDR3, as DNA: TGCGCCAGCAGCTTCACTAGAGAGGCCGGGGAGCTGTTTTTT. Protein: CASSFTREAGELFF.

This clonotype showed up just a few times. J is TRBJ2-1 and V is TRBV12-3 or TRBV12-4; D unresolved. This CDR3 region has 12 residues. The V gene lost 3 bases and the J gene lost 7 bases, with 7 bases spanning the gap. DNA of the CDR3: TGTGCCAGCAGTTTCGCGTTGAATGAGCAGTTCTTC. Translation: CASSFALNEQFF.

The chain couples TRBV6-2 or TRBV6-3 to TRBJ2-1; D unresolved. This CDR3 has 17 residues. Trimming left V 2 bases short and J 0 bases short, with 14 bases between. Germline loops: CDR1 MNHEY, CDR2 SVGEGT. CDR3 nucleotide sequence: TGTGCCAGCAGTTACCCTGACGGATCCTACTCCTACAATGAGCAGTTCTTC. Its protein product is CASSYPDGSYSYNEQFF.

The genes are TRBV5-1 and TRBJ2-5, with a possible D match to TRBD2 (6 bases). The CDR3 loop spans 14 amino acids. The V gene lost 2 bases and the J gene lost 4 bases, with 12 bases spanning the gap. In germline, CDR1 is SGHRS, CDR2 YFSETQ. CDR3 region: CASSLQRAGETQYF. CDR3 DNA sequence: TGCGCCAGCAGCTTACAGCGGGCGGGAGAGACCCAGTACTTC.

The CDR3 bases are TGCAGTGCTACCACAGGGGGCATCGGCAATGAGCAGTTCTTC. Encoded protein: CSATTGGIGNEQFF. The chain combines TRBV20-1 with TRBJ2-1; 9 nucleotides align to TRBD1. This CDR3 is built from 14 residues. The ends lost 4 bases at V and 6 bases at J; junction bases unmatched: 7. Germline V gene sequence: CDR1 DFQATT, CDR2 SNEGSKA (reference sequence).

The chain employs TRBV19 and TRBJ1-2, with a weak D call TRBD1 (6 bases). Germline values: CDR1 LNHDA, CDR2 SQIVND (reference sequence). V lost 6 bases, J lost 2 bases, and 16 bases lay in between. This CDR3 spans 15 amino acids. The CDR3 DNA is TGTGCCAGTAGGACCCGGGGGGCGCAAAACTATGGCTACACCTTC. It specifies CASRTRGAQNYGYTF. The whole variable domain, filled in from reference TRBV19 and TRBJ1-2, reads DGGITQSPKYLFRKEGQNVTLSCEQNLNHDAMYWYRQDPGQGLRLIYYSQIVNDFQKGDIAEGYSVSREKKESFPLTVTSAQKNPTAFYLCASRTRGAQNYGYTFGSGTRLTVV.

The rearrangement joins TRBV7-2 to TRBJ2-1; D remains ambiguous. This CDR3 region has 13 residues. V lost 3 bases and J 5 bases, leaving 8 bases between the germline ends. Germline CDR1 is SGHTA and CDR2 is FQGNSA. In DNA, the CDR3 is TGTGCCAGCAGCTTCTGGGAACACAATGAGCAGTTCTTC. Residues: CASSFWEHNEQFF.

There are a few counts of this clonotype. The V call is TRBV2, the J call TRBJ2-1; 12 bases agree with TRBD2. With V trimmed by 2 bases and J by 5 bases, 1 base remained unmatched. The CDR3 loop spans 15 amino acids. Germline CDR1 SNHLY, CDR2 FYNNEI. The CDR3 sequence: CASSETSGGNNEQFF. The CDR3 coding sequence is TGTGCCAGCAGTGAAACTAGCGGGGGGAACAATGAGCAGTTCTTC.

The table lists this clonotype with a count of one. The gene calls are TRBV5-1 and TRBJ2-1, with 10 bases lining up with TRBD2. Germline lookup yields CDR1 SGHRS and CDR2 YFSETQ. The CDR3 totals 16 residues. V was clipped by 3 bases and J by 6 bases; unmatched bases: 9. CDR3 sequence (DNA): TGCGCCAGCAGCTGGGCTTCTAGCGGGGGCCTCAATGAGCAGTTCTTC. This translates into CASSWASSGGLNEQFF.

This clonotype was counted a single time. The chain couples TRBV27 to TRBJ1-1; unclear D gene. V was shortened by 0 bases and J by 8 bases, with 10 bases between the two germline ends. The V gene's germline CDR1 is MNHEY and CDR2 SMNVEV (reference sequence). CDR3 length: 13 amino acids. The CDR3 sequence is CASSLSRSTEAFF. CDR3 in DNA: TGTGCCAGCAGTTTATCGAGATCGACAGAAGCTTTCTTT.

The V call is TRBV7-6, the J call TRBJ1-3, with unresolved D. With 5 bases removed from V and 11 bases from J, the gap between germline ends came to 19 bases. The CDR3 length is 14 residues. Germline V gene lookup returns CDR1 SGHVS and CDR2 FNYEAQ. The CDR3 DNA sequence: TGTGCCAGCAGCGGTTCACGGCCGCCCAGACCCATATATTTT. Its protein product is CASSGSRPPRPIYF.

The chain has TRBV5-5 and TRBJ1-5; 8 nucleotides agree with TRBD1. Germline lookup yields CDR1 SGHKS and CDR2 YYEKEE (reference sequence). V was clipped by 0 bases and J by 3 bases; unmatched bases: 5. The CDR3 loop spans 16 amino acids. CDR3 loop: CASSLGPRGHNQPQHF. The CDR3 nucleotides are TGTGCCAGCAGCTTGGGACCCAGGGGGCACAATCAGCCCCAGCATTTT. The whole variable domain, filled in from reference TRBV5-5 and TRBJ1-5, reads DAGVTQSPTHLIKTRGQQVTLRCSPISGHKSVSWYQQVLGQGPQFIFQYYEKEERGRGNFPDRFSARQFPNYSSELNVNALLLGDSALYLCASSLGPRGHNQPQHFGDGTRLSIL.

This clonotype was detected only a few times. The rearrangement links TRBV24-1 to TRBJ2-1; D unclear. V was cut by 11 bases and J by 2 bases, with 18 bases left in between. The germline gives CDR1 KGHDR, CDR2 SFDVKD. The CDR3 runs to 15 residues. CDR3: CAIFVVHSPYNEQFF. The CDR3 DNA is TGTGCCATCTTTGTCGTCCATAGCCCCTACAATGAGCAGTTCTTC.

The chain couples TRBV20-1 to TRBJ2-3; no clear D. The CDR3 is made up of 12 amino acids. V was shortened by 6 bases and J by 0 bases, with 7 bases between the two germline ends. Germline V gene sequence: CDR1 DFQATT, CDR2 SNEGSKA (reference sequence). The CDR3 is CSARSSTDTQYF. The CDR3 DNA sequence: TGCAGTGCCAGATCTAGCACAGATACGCAGTATTTT.

This clonotype was seen a handful of times. The chain has TRBV12-3 or TRBV12-4 and TRBJ1-5, with unresolved D. This CDR3 is built from 13 residues. V gave up 4 bases and J gave up 3 bases, with 7 bases separating them. CDR3 in DNA: TGTGCCAGCAGTTGGACGTACAATCAGCCCCAGCATTTT. This sequence encodes CASSWTYNQPQHF.

On this clonotype: One end of the junction varies from germline; a read error may be responsible. The V call is TRBV3-1, the J call TRBJ1-3, with D possibly matching TRBD1 (6 bases). This CDR3 contains 11 residues. The germline V gene has CDR1 LGHDT and CDR2 YNNKEL (reference sequence). CDR3 DNA sequence: TGTGCCAGCAGCCAAGGACAGGTGAAGCATTTT. Translated: CASSQGQVKHF.

The chain carries TRBV20-1 and TRBJ2-1, with TRBD2 as a possible D gene (6 bases). V was pared by 6 bases and J by 2 bases, with 17 bases between. Germline lookup yields CDR1 DFQATT and CDR2 SNEGSKA (reference sequence). The CDR3 totals 15 residues. The CDR3 reads CSAPSSAVPYNEQFF. The CDR3 region has the DNA TGCAGTGCCCCTTCTAGCGCGGTTCCCTACAATGAGCAGTTCTTC.

The table lists this clonotype with many counts. The CDR3 reads CSVGNGTAARNEQFF. The DNA of the CDR3 is TGCAGCGTTGGTAACGGAACAGCCGCGAGAAATGAGCAGTTCTTC. V gene TRBV29-1 combines with J gene TRBJ2-1; D unresolved. Looked up from germline, CDR1 is SQVTM and CDR2 is ANQGSEA. Trimming pared 4 bases from V and 7 bases from J, leaving 20 bases between. The CDR3 contains 15 residues.

About this clonotype: One end of the junction does not line up with germline, which may come from a read error. The chain has TRBV6-5 and TRBJ1-3; D gene unclear. The CDR3 extends over 15 amino acids. The germline V gene has CDR1 MNHEY and CDR2 SVGAGI. CDR3 sequence: CASSYKGGSGNTVYF. The CDR3 DNA reads as TGTGCCAGCAGTTACAAGGGTGGCTCTGGAAACACCGTATATTTT.

The chain is built from TRBV6-1 and TRBJ1-2; no clear D. V lost 2 bases, J lost 4 bases, and 8 bases lay in between. The CDR3 length is 13 residues. The germline gives CDR1 MNHNS, CDR2 SASEGT. The CDR3 nucleotides read TGTGCCAGCAGTGAATCGTCAGCCTATGGCTACACCTTC. Protein: CASSESSAYGYTF.

This clonotype was detected only once. The chain couples TRBV7-2 to TRBJ2-1, with 11 positions matching TRBD2. The junction had 9 bases not matched to a gene; V was cut back by 5 bases and J by 9 bases. Germline CDR1 reads SGHTA; CDR2 reads FQGNSA. The CDR3 has 15 amino acids. CDR3 sequence: CASSPLAGEVGEQFF. The CDR3 region has the DNA TGTGCCAGCAGCCCACTAGCGGGAGAGGTCGGTGAGCAGTTCTTC.

This clonotype has more than one count but fewer than ten. The CDR3 nucleotides read TGTGCCAGCAGTTTAAGGTTCGGGGACGGGGAGCAGTACTTC. Amino acids: CASSLRFGDGEQYF. The chain is built from TRBV12-3 or TRBV12-4 and TRBJ2-7; D possibly matches TRBD1 or TRBD2 (5 bases each). This CDR3 spans 14 amino acids. With 2 bases removed from V and 7 bases from J, the gap between germline ends came to 15 bases.

The sample holds a few counts of this clonotype. The chain recombines TRBV20-1 with TRBJ2-7; D gene unclear. The CDR3 has 11 residues. Per the germline V gene, CDR1 is DFQATT and CDR2 is SNEGSKA (reference sequence). V lost 6 bases and J lost 3, with 9 bases in between. The CDR3 sequence is CSALEDYEQYF. The CDR3 DNA sequence: TGCAGTGCCCTCGAGGACTACGAGCAGTACTTC.

This clonotype was seen only a few times. The chain is built from TRBV29-1 and TRBJ1-2; D call uncertain. The germline V and J ends were trimmed by 6 bases and 4 bases, with 15 bases remaining between them. CDR3 length equals 13 residues. In germline, CDR1 is SQVTM, CDR2 ANQGSEA. The CDR3 DNA reads as TGCAGCGTGAAGGACCGCTCGTCCTATGGCTACACCTTC. Protein sequence: CSVKDRSSYGYTF.

The V and J genes are TRBV20-1 and TRBJ2-1; tentatively, D is TRBD1 (5 bases). With 0 bases removed from V and 1 base from J, the gap between germline ends came to 7 bases. This CDR3 has 14 amino acids. Germline assignment: CDR1 DFQATT and CDR2 SNEGSKA (reference sequence). The CDR3 DNA reads TGCAGTGCTAGAGACAGGGTGTCCTACAATGAGCAGTTCTTC. It yields the protein CSARDRVSYNEQFF.